The 17 T cell receptor beta chains in this list originate from one sample, sequenced in a study of shared clonotypes between healthy human individuals. Method: immunoSEQ multiplex PCR; TCRdb's copy keeps in-frame clones and lacks some. The repertoire includes hundreds of thousands of clones, 90% to 97% of them detected once, and approximately 0.32% sits in the top ten. The specimen was memory CD8+ T cells sorted from blood. Sample subset: CD45RO+ cells pooled with CCR7-negative TemRA cells. These receptors were obtained from a man younger than 45 in good health.

The genes are TRBV4-1 and TRBJ2-5; 7 bases map to TRBD1. The CDR3 is made up of 13 amino acids. The germline V gene has CDR1 MGHRA and CDR2 YSYEKL. Trimming at V came to 4 bases and at J to 2 bases, leaving 1 base not matched to a gene. CDR3 amino acids: CASSPRGQETQYF. Here the CDR3 DNA reads TGCGCCAGCAGCCCCAGGGGGCAAGAGACCCAGTACTTC.

J is TRBJ2-3 and V is TRBV10-1; 14 positions match TRBD2. The CDR3 contains 18 residues. Trimming cost V 8 bases and J 1 base; bases outside gene matches: 11. CDR1 is WNHNN and CDR2 is SYGVQD in the germline V gene (reference sequence). CDR3: CASPTGTSGSQRTDTQYF. The CDR3 region has the DNA TGCGCCAGCCCCACCGGGACTAGCGGGAGCCAACGCACAGATACGCAGTATTTT.

The chain recombines TRBV6-5 with TRBJ2-5, with a weak D call TRBD2 (5 bases). Germline V CDR1 and CDR2: MNHEY, SVGAGI. Trimming stripped 3 bases from V and 0 bases from J, with 8 bases between. CDR3 length equals 14 residues. The CDR3, as DNA: TGTGCCAGCAGTTATACGGGGTACCAAGAGACCCAGTACTTC. Amino acids: CASSYTGYQETQYF.

The rearrangement links TRBV19 to TRBJ2-7, with 8 bases that match TRBD2. Trimming took 4 bases from V and 0 from J; bases not matched to a gene: 5. Germline CDR1 LNHDA, CDR2 SQIVND (reference sequence). The CDR3 is 15 amino acids. CDR3 bases: TGTGCCAGTAGTAAGTGGCTAGCGGGCTCCTACGAGCAGTACTTC. This sequence encodes CASSKWLAGSYEQYF.

This chain uses TRBV7-9 with TRBJ2-2; maybe TRBD1 (5 bases). The V gene's germline CDR1 is SEHNR and CDR2 FQNEAQ (reference sequence). V was cut by 1 base and J by 0 bases, with 6 bases left in between. The CDR3 has 15 amino acids. The CDR3 DNA reads as TGTGCCAGCAGCTTAGGGGGCTCGAACACCGGGGAGCTGTTTTTT. Translation gives CASSLGGSNTGELFF.

The chain joins TRBV7-9 to TRBJ1-5; weak D call: TRBD1 (6 bases). With 0 bases removed from V and 0 bases from J, the gap between germline ends came to 9 bases. The CDR3 sequence is 16 residues long. Germline loops: CDR1 SEHNR, CDR2 FQNEAQ (reference sequence). The chain's CDR3 is CASSLALGGSNQPQHF. The DNA for the CDR3 is TGTGCCAGCAGCTTAGCGTTAGGGGGTAGCAATCAGCCCCAGCATTTT.

CDR3: CASSRPRGKNGYTF. CDR3 DNA: TGTGCCAGCAGCAGGCCCAGGGGAAAGAATGGCTACACCTTC. This chain uses TRBV9 with TRBJ1-2; TRBD1 might be the D (6 bases). The CDR3 spans 14 residues. Between the trimmed V and J ends, which lost 4 bases and 6 bases, there was a span of 16 bases. Germline CDR1 and CDR2: SGDLS and YYNGEE.

V and J are TRBV6-1 and TRBJ2-7; 9 bases are a match to TRBD1. The V gene's germline CDR1 is MNHNS and CDR2 SASEGT. The CDR3 length is 17 residues. J was trimmed by 2 bases and V by 2 bases; bases with no gene match: 10. This chain's CDR3 is CASSERLGGQGPYEQYF. DNA for the CDR3: TGTGCCAGCAGTGAACGGTTAGGGGGACAGGGACCCTACGAGCAGTACTTC.

This chain joins TRBV5-4 and TRBJ2-5, with D hard to call. The CDR3 extends over 12 amino acids. Per the germline V gene, CDR1 is SGHNT and CDR2 is YYREEE (reference sequence). V was clipped by 0 bases and J by 5 bases, with 5 bases between them. The CDR3 region has the DNA TGTGCCAGCAGCTTGGTCGAGGAGACCCAGTACTTC. Its translation: CASSLVEETQYF.

The rearrangement links TRBV5-1 to TRBJ2-1; TRBD1 aligns across 8 bases. This CDR3 comprises 14 residues. V lost 4 bases and J lost 10; bases outside the gene matches: 10. CDR1 is SGHRS, CDR2 YFSETQ, per germline. DNA for the CDR3: TGCGCCAGCAGCATCCGGGACAGGAGCGACGAGCAGTTCTTC. Amino acid sequence: CASSIRDRSDEQFF.

Note on this clone: The same CDR3 is also encoded by other DNA sequences in this sample. This sequence joins TRBV7-6 and TRBJ1-2, with 8 bases aligning to TRBD1. Unmatched junction bases numbered 0, after V lost 4 bases and J lost 8 bases. There are 11 residues in the CDR3. Per the germline V gene, CDR1 is SGHVS and CDR2 is FNYEAQ. The CDR3 is CASSSGGGYTF. CDR3 DNA: TGTGCCAGCAGCTCAGGGGGCGGCTACACCTTC.

This clone appeared once. The genes are TRBV19 and TRBJ2-5; D perhaps matches TRBD2 (6 bases). Per germline, CDR1 LNHDA and CDR2 SQIVND (reference sequence). Between the trimmed V and J ends, which lost 5 bases and 1 base, there was a span of 14 bases. The CDR3 runs 15 residues. CDR3 region: CASSLGGRIQETQYF. The DNA for the CDR3 is TGTGCCAGTAGTCTGGGGGGTAGGATCCAAGAGACCCAGTACTTC.

V is TRBV5-4 and J is TRBJ2-4; unclear D gene. Trimming removed 4 bases from V and 1 base from J, with 12 bases in between. This CDR3 comprises 15 residues. The germline V gene encodes CDR1 SGHNT and CDR2 YYREEE (reference sequence). The CDR3 region has the DNA TGTGCCAGCAGCAACTGGACCGCGGCCAAAAACATTCAGTACTTC. Its protein product is CASSNWTAAKNIQYF.

The genes are TRBV5-4 and TRBJ2-3; 7 bases agree with TRBD2. Trimming at V came to 0 bases and at J to 1 base, leaving 5 bases not matched to a gene. CDR3 length: 16 amino acids. Germline V CDR1 and CDR2: SGHNT, YYREEE (reference sequence). DNA for the CDR3: TGTGCCAGCAGCTTGGTAACGGGGGGAGGCACAGATACGCAGTATTTT. Translated, it gives CASSLVTGGGTDTQYF.

The chain is built from TRBV5-4 and TRBJ1-1; 7 bases are a match to TRBD1. V lost 4 bases, J lost 5 bases, and 8 bases stayed unmatched. Germline V gene sequence: CDR1 SGHNT, CDR2 YYREEE (reference sequence). The CDR3 extends over 14 amino acids. CDR3 protein: CASSQRGGWTEAFF. The CDR3, as DNA: TGTGCCAGCAGCCAGAGAGGGGGCTGGACTGAAGCTTTCTTT.

On this clone: One junction end disagrees with the germline gene, perhaps due to a read error. This sequence joins TRBV7-7 and TRBJ2-2; maybe TRBD2 (6 bases). CDR3 length: 15 residues. Germline V CDR1 and CDR2: SSHAT, FNYEAQ (reference sequence). The CDR3 nucleotides read TGTGCTAGCAGCCAACTAGCCGGGAACACCGGGGAGCTGTTTTTT. It specifies CASSQLAGNTGELFF.

The V call is TRBV19, the J call TRBJ1-2; TRBD1 aligns across 9 bases. This CDR3 has 14 residues. V dropped 3 bases and J dropped 6; count of bases not matched to a gene: 5. Per germline, CDR1 LNHDA and CDR2 SQIVND (reference sequence). The CDR3 loop is CASSMDRGANGYTF. In DNA, the CDR3 is TGTGCCAGTAGTATGGACAGGGGAGCGAATGGCTACACCTTC. Full variable domain (outside the CDR3, taken from reference TRBV19 and TRBJ1-2): DGGITQSPKYLFRKEGQNVTLSCEQNLNHDAMYWYRQDPGQGLRLIYYSQIVNDFQKGDIAEGYSVSREKKESFPLTVTSAQKNPTAFYLCASSMDRGANGYTFGSGTRLTVV.